Given below is one TCR beta chain in context. Antigen unknown. The data derive from a study of shared clonotypes between healthy human individuals. Study context: Each donor's CD4 naive and CD4 memory cells filled three plates apiece, CD8 naive two, and CD8 memory one. The study, taken as a whole, reports: Only blood samples were collected, and tissue repertoires likely differ.

Those who donated, Caucasian adults without exception, all lived in Nashville, Tennessee. CD4+ cells underwent separation, giving CD45RA+ naive and CD45RA-negative memory subsets. The V gene's germline CDR1 is MDHEN and CDR2 SYDVKM. V shed 6 bases, J shed 4 bases, and the junction held 8 bases outside the gene matches. This CDR3 contains 15 residues. Using immunoSEQ multiplex PCR, the repertoire was profiled, and TCRdb retains in-frame clones only, with some absent. The sample contains fewer than 200,000 clones, approximately 60% of which appear only once. The chain has TRBV28 and TRBJ2-3; 9 bases are a match to TRBD1. Sequenced: memory CD4+ T cells sorted from blood. As to subset: CD45RA-negative fraction. The sequence came from a man younger than 40 in good health. Here the CDR3 reads CASSQQGAFADTQYF. CDR3 sequence (DNA): TGTGCCAGCAGCCAACAGGGGGCCTTTGCAGATACGCAGTATTTT.